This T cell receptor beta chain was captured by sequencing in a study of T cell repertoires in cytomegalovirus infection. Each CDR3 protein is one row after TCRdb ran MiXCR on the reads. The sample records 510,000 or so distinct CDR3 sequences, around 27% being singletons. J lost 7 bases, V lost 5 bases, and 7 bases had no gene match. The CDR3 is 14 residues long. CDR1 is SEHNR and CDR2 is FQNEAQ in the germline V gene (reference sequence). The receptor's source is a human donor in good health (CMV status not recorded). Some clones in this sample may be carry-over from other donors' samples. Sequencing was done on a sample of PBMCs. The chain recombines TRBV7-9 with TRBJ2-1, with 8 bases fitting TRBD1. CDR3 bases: TGTGCCAGCAGCCTGACAGGGGTGGTGAATGAGCAGTTCTTC. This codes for CASSLTGVVNEQFF.